Following are 32 T cell receptor beta chains from one sample sequenced in a study of T cells after posttransplantation cyclophosphamide. Clones were read by immunoSEQ multiplex PCR, and TCRdb kept only the in-frame ones, dropping some. Found here are fewer than 40,000 clones, no singletons; the ten largest cover less than 7.5%. The sample consisted of PBMCs. All receptors come from a woman aged 50 to 60 in good health and a related stem cell transplant donor.

This clone has ten or more counts. The chain carries TRBV6-2 or TRBV6-3 and TRBJ1-1; D unclear. This CDR3 is 12 amino acids long. Germline CDR1 and CDR2: MNHEY and SVGEGT. V lost 10 bases and J 2 bases, leaving 11 bases between the germline ends. DNA for the CDR3: TGTGCCACCGGTAGATATAACACTGAAGCTTTCTTT. Encoded protein: CATGRYNTEAFF.

This clone was recorded many times. This chain joins TRBV27 and TRBJ2-1, with D possibly matching TRBD2 (6 bases). V was cut by 2 bases and J by 0 bases, with 17 bases left in between. The length of the CDR3 is 18 residues. Germline CDR1 reads MNHEY; CDR2 reads SMNVEV (reference sequence). DNA for the CDR3: TGTGCCAGCAGTTTAAGGGCCGGGACTTTTAGCTCCTACAATGAGCAGTTCTTC. It encodes CASSLRAGTFSSYNEQFF.

This clone was recorded many times. V usage is TRBV5-4 and J usage is TRBJ1-3; TRBD1 is a possible D gene (6 bases). Germline V lookup: CDR1 SGHNT, CDR2 YYREEE (reference sequence). The V and J ends lost 6 bases and 4 bases respectively, with 14 bases between them. This CDR3 contains 14 residues. The CDR3, as DNA: TGTGCCAGCACCTCGGGGGGCAGAGGAAACACCATATATTTT. Translating it yields CASTSGGRGNTIYF.

This clone was seen at least ten times. This rearrangement joins TRBV5-1 to TRBJ2-1, with 11 bases matching TRBD1. Germline loops: CDR1 SGHRS, CDR2 YFSETQ. Trimming cost V 1 base and J 6 bases; bases outside gene matches: 3. The CDR3 spans 15 residues. The CDR3, as DNA: TGCGCCAGCAGCTTGCGGGGACAGGGGGTCAATGAGCAGTTCTTC. This encodes CASSLRGQGVNEQFF.

Ten or more counts support this clone. As DNA, the CDR3 is TGTGCCAGCAGGGACAGGGGCTGGCTGAGGAATCAGCCCCAGCATTTT. Protein product: CASRDRGWLRNQPQHF. This sequence joins TRBV5-8 and TRBJ1-5, with TRBD1 identical over 9 bases. Per germline, CDR1 SGHTS and CDR2 YDEGEE. The CDR3 spans 16 residues. Germline trimming cut 5 bases from V and 4 bases from J; bases unmatched to any gene: 10.

This clone was counted ten times or more. CDR3 DNA: TGTGCCGTGTCCAGGGGAAACTCTGGAAACACCATATATTTT. It is translated as CAVSRGNSGNTIYF. V is TRBV30 and J is TRBJ1-3; D is perhaps TRBD1 (6 bases). Germline CDR1 GTSNPN, CDR2 SVGIG (reference sequence). The germline V and J ends were trimmed by 8 bases and 0 bases, with 14 bases remaining between them. The length of the CDR3 is 14 residues.

This clone has at least ten counts. V and J are TRBV5-6 and TRBJ2-1; D is tentatively TRBD1 or TRBD2 (5 bases each). V lost 2 bases and J lost 9, with 24 bases in between. CDR3 length equals 17 residues. Per germline, CDR1 SGHDT and CDR2 YYEEEE. CDR3 coding DNA: TGTGCCAGCAGCTTTTTCTCGAGGGGCTACCCGGAATCTGAGCAGTTCTTC. It codes for CASSFFSRGYPESEQFF.

This clone was seen a few times. The rearrangement uses TRBV6-5 and TRBJ2-5, with 11 bases matching TRBD2. The CDR3 runs to 13 residues. Germline V lookup: CDR1 MNHEY, CDR2 SVGAGI. Trimming at V came to 4 bases and at J to 10 bases, leaving 5 bases not matched to a gene. CDR3 protein: CASSSIAGGLQYF. The CDR3 DNA sequence: TGTGCCAGCAGTTCCATAGCGGGAGGGCTCCAGTACTTC.

At least ten counts were recorded for this clone. The chain employs TRBV14 and TRBJ1-2, with TRBD1 matching over 8 bases. Germline V gives CDR1 SGHDN, CDR2 FVKESK. The CDR3 loop spans 17 amino acids. The V and J ends lost 0 bases and 3 bases, in that order; junction bases with no gene match: 9. CDR3 region: CASSQDSDRVLYYGYTF. The CDR3, as DNA: TGTGCCAGCAGCCAAGACTCGGACAGGGTTTTATACTATGGCTACACCTTC.

This clone was recorded many times. V gene TRBV27 combines with J gene TRBJ1-1; D call uncertain. Trimming removed 4 bases at V and 0 bases at J, with 12 bases between. This CDR3 has 15 amino acids. Germline V gene data show CDR1 as MNHEY and CDR2 as SMNVEV (reference sequence). The CDR3 DNA sequence: TGTGCCAGCAGTTCTATAATGGGCATGAACACTGAAGCTTTCTTT. Protein product: CASSSIMGMNTEAFF.

The table lists this clone with many counts. This rearrangement joins TRBV4-3 to TRBJ1-5; D possibly corresponds to TRBD1 (5 bases). The CDR3 covers 15 residues. Germline V gene sequence: CDR1 LGHNA, CDR2 YSLEER. V was trimmed by 1 base and J by 3 bases, leaving 10 bases between them. In DNA form, the CDR3 reads TGCGCCAGCAGCCAAGTGCGAGGGGTCAATCAGCCCCAGCATTTT. This gives the protein CASSQVRGVNQPQHF.

The rearrangement joins TRBV29-1 to TRBJ2-2; TRBD1 agrees at 9 bases. The germline gives CDR1 SQVTM, CDR2 ANQGSEA. This CDR3 region has 13 residues. With 6 bases clipped from V and 6 bases from J, the junction kept 5 bases outside the gene matches. Here the CDR3 reads CSVLTGGAGELFF. In DNA form, the CDR3 reads TGCAGCGTCCTTACAGGGGGCGCCGGGGAGCTGTTTTTT.

In its sample, this clone was seen many times. V usage is TRBV5-1 and J usage is TRBJ2-1; the D is unclear. Trimming stripped 0 bases from V and 0 bases from J, with 7 bases between. This CDR3 is 15 amino acids long. Germline assignment: CDR1 SGHRS and CDR2 YFSETQ. The CDR3 DNA sequence: TGCGCCAGCAGCTTGGCTACCTCCTCCTACAATGAGCAGTTCTTC. As protein: CASSLATSSYNEQFF.

This clone was observed at least ten times. The V call is TRBV27, the J call TRBJ2-3; D is ambiguous. CDR1 and CDR2 (germline): MNHEY, SMNVEV (reference sequence). Trimming pared 3 bases from V and 0 bases from J, leaving 10 bases between. This CDR3 contains 15 residues. The CDR3 loop reads CASSFGQFSTDTQYF. CDR3 nucleotides: TGTGCCAGCAGTTTTGGGCAGTTTAGCACAGATACGCAGTATTTT.

The V gene is TRBV4-1, the J gene TRBJ2-5, with D hard to call. The CDR3 has 14 amino acids. Germline V gene sequence: CDR1 MGHRA, CDR2 YSYEKL. Trimming pared 3 bases from V and 5 bases from J, leaving 13 bases between. CDR3 in amino acids: CASSQEPGTETQYF. DNA of the CDR3: TGCGCCAGCAGCCAGGAACCAGGTACCGAGACCCAGTACTTC.

This clone was seen ten or more times. The V call is TRBV11-2, the J call TRBJ2-7; perhaps TRBD2 as D (6 bases). This CDR3 comprises 16 residues. Germline CDR1 reads SGHAT; CDR2 reads FQNNGV. Trimming pared 1 base from V and 1 base from J, leaving 14 bases between. The CDR3 bases are TGTGCCAGCAGCTTAGTGGGCGGGATATTATCCTACGAGCAGTACTTC. Its translation: CASSLVGGILSYEQYF.

This clone was counted at least ten times. The genes are TRBV10-3 and TRBJ1-2; 9 bases agree with TRBD1. This CDR3 is 13 amino acids long. The ends lost 4 bases at V and 7 bases at J; junction bases unmatched: 4. The germline V gene encodes CDR1 ENHRY and CDR2 SYGVKD. CDR3 loop: CAISGTGGSGYTF. CDR3 nucleotides: TGTGCCATCAGTGGAACAGGGGGCTCTGGCTACACCTTC.

This clone was found a few times. The genes are TRBV6-5 and TRBJ1-4, with 7 positions matching TRBD1. Germline CDR1 MNHEY, CDR2 SVGAGI. The length of the CDR3 is 15 residues. With V trimmed by 2 bases and J by 14 bases, 14 bases remained unmatched. DNA for the CDR3: TGTGCCAGCAGTTACATGGGACAGATCCTCGAAGTGCTGTTTTTT. It encodes CASSYMGQILEVLFF.

This clone was counted many times. This chain connects TRBV6-5 to TRBJ1-5, with 9 positions matching TRBD1. This CDR3 spans 15 amino acids. Germline V CDR1 and CDR2: MNHEY, SVGAGI. The V segment lost 6 bases and the J segment 1 base; nucleotides outside the gene matches: 4. The CDR3 nucleotides read TGTGCCAGCAGCCCCGGGACAGGGAGCAATCAGCCCCAGCATTTT. This translates into CASSPGTGSNQPQHF.

This clone was detected ten times or more. This chain connects TRBV6-5 to TRBJ2-1, with 7 positions matching TRBD2. The CDR3 is 13 amino acids. V lost 6 bases, J lost 5 bases, and 4 bases stayed unmatched. CDR1 and CDR2 from the germline V gene are MNHEY and SVGAGI. DNA of the CDR3: TGTGCCAGCAGCCGTCTAGCGGACAATGAGCAGTTCTTC. This gives the protein CASSRLADNEQFF.

This clone was observed a handful of times. J is TRBJ2-3 and V is TRBV30; D may be TRBD2 (5 bases). V lost 8 bases and J 5 bases, leaving 20 bases between the germline ends. The CDR3 is 14 residues long. Germline V gene sequence: CDR1 GTSNPN, CDR2 SVGIG (reference sequence). The CDR3 sequence: CAGDEGLQGDTQYF. In DNA, the CDR3 is TGTGCCGGAGATGAGGGTCTTCAAGGAGATACGCAGTATTTT.

This clone appeared many times. The chain links TRBV7-2 to TRBJ2-1; 7 bases line up with TRBD2. CDR1 and CDR2 from the germline V gene are SGHTA and FQGNSA. The CDR3 length is 16 residues. V trimming: 1 base; J trimming: 3 bases; junction bases outside the gene matches: 6. In DNA, the CDR3 is TGTGCCAGCAGCTTAGAGGGCGGGAGCCTCTACAATGAGCAGTTCTTC. Residues: CASSLEGGSLYNEQFF.

The chain has TRBV19 and TRBJ1-2, with 9 bases aligning to TRBD1. The V segment lost 6 bases and the J segment 7 bases; nucleotides outside the gene matches: 6. The CDR3 has 13 amino acids. CDR1 and CDR2 from the germline V gene are LNHDA and SQIVND (reference sequence). CDR3 sequence reads: CASSRTGDSGYTF. The CDR3 coding sequence is TGTGCCAGTAGCCGGACAGGGGACTCTGGCTACACCTTC.

This clone has a count of ten or more. This chain joins TRBV28 and TRBJ2-7, with TRBD2 identical over 10 bases. The CDR3 covers 16 residues. The germline CDR1 and CDR2 sequences are MDHEN and SYDVKM. Trimming cost V 6 bases and J 3 bases; bases outside gene matches: 11. The CDR3: CASSSAGTSDNYEQYF. The CDR3 DNA sequence: TGTGCCAGCAGCTCCGCCGGGACTAGCGACAACTACGAGCAGTACTTC.

This clone was seen more than once but under ten times. The chain links TRBV5-1 to TRBJ1-1; D perhaps matches TRBD1 (5 bases). Germline CDR1 reads SGHRS; CDR2 reads YFSETQ. The V gene lost 5 bases and the J gene lost 1 base, with 12 bases spanning the gap. This CDR3 region has 14 residues. The CDR3 nucleotides are TGCGCCAGCAGGGGGGGAGAGGGGAACACTGAAGCTTTCTTT. Residues: CASRGGEGNTEAFF.

Many counts were recorded for this clone. This chain uses TRBV19 with TRBJ2-7; 11 nucleotides line up with TRBD1. This CDR3 has 15 amino acids. Germline CDR1 and CDR2: LNHDA and SQIVND (reference sequence). Trimming removed 1 base from V and 4 bases from J; junction bases left unmatched: 3. CDR3 bases: TGTGCCAGTAGTATAGCCGGGACAGGGGGTTACGAGCAGTACTTC. It is translated as CASSIAGTGGYEQYF.

This clone was recorded many times. The chain is built from TRBV6-5 and TRBJ2-1; no clear D. The CDR3 loop spans 13 amino acids. Germline V CDR1 and CDR2: MNHEY, SVGAGI. The V end was cut by 5 bases, the J end by 8 bases, with 13 bases between. The CDR3, as DNA: TGTGCCAGCAGTAATCCCTCGCGGTATGAGCAGTTCTTC. Its protein product is CASSNPSRYEQFF.

This clone was counted a few times. The junction does not match germline at one end; this may be a read error. The chain recombines TRBV11-3 with TRBJ2-2; no clear D gene. The CDR3 is made up of 13 amino acids. Germline assignment: CDR1 SGHNT and CDR2 YENEEA. This CDR3 reads CASSLDVLGELFF. The CDR3, as DNA: TGTGCCAGCAGTTTAGACGTCCTGGGGGAGCTGTTTTTT.

The table lists this clone with many counts. The chain's CDR3 is CASRQGLGNTGELFF. For the CDR3, the DNA is TGTGCCAGCAGGCAGGGGTTAGGGAACACCGGGGAGCTGTTTTTT. V is TRBV12-3 or TRBV12-4 and J is TRBJ2-2; a weak D match, TRBD1 (6 bases). This CDR3 contains 15 residues. V was clipped by 6 bases and J by 1 base, with 12 bases between them.

This clone was counted many times. V usage is TRBV5-1 and J usage is TRBJ2-1; TRBD2 matches 8 bases. The CDR3 loop spans 17 amino acids. Losses at the gene ends were 0 bases for V and 2 bases for J; bases not matched to a gene: 7. Looked up from germline, CDR1 is SGHRS and CDR2 is YFSETQ. The CDR3: CASSLGPGLGTYNEQFF. The CDR3 region has the DNA TGCGCCAGCAGCTTGGGGCCGGGACTAGGTACCTACAATGAGCAGTTCTTC. Supplemented by reference TRBV5-1 and TRBJ2-1, the full variable domain reads KAGVTQTPRYLIKTRGQQVTLSCSPISGHRSVSWYQQTPGQGLQFLFEYFSETQRNKGNFPGRFSGRQFSNSRSEMNVSTLELGDSALYLCASSLGPGLGTYNEQFFGPGTRLTVL.

This clone was observed at least ten times. The rearrangement uses TRBV2 and TRBJ1-1; TRBD1 matches 7 bases. J was trimmed by 2 bases and V by 7 bases; bases with no gene match: 7. CDR1 is SNHLY and CDR2 is FYNNEI in the germline V gene. The length of the CDR3 is 14 residues. CDR3: CASTQQGYNTEAFF. In nucleotides, the CDR3 is TGTGCCAGCACTCAACAGGGGTACAACACTGAAGCTTTCTTT.

This clone showed up many times. The V and J genes are TRBV7-2 and TRBJ1-5; maybe TRBD1 (5 bases). The CDR3 consists of 13 residues. Between the trimmed V and J ends, which lost 6 bases and 7 bases, there was a span of 13 bases. CDR1 is SGHTA and CDR2 is FQGNSA in the germline V gene. This chain's CDR3 is CASREGPEQPQHF. CDR3 nucleotides: TGTGCCAGCAGAGAGGGGCCTGAGCAGCCCCAGCATTTT.